This entry is about one TCR beta chain. Its target is unknown. These data are taken from a study of beta chain features in type 1 diabetes. Study overall: The study found patients and healthy donors alike in age, gender and cell yields. Study results and caveats: A moderate, significant TCRB CDR3 shortening appeared in type 1 diabetes across four CD4+ subsets.

Sequencing targeted expressed TCRB transcripts, as all isolated RNA had been reverse transcribed. Naive, central memory and regulatory T cell samples produced a mean of approximately 3.9 million reads. Measured with immunoSEQ multiplex PCR; TCRdb has only the in-frame clones, and not every one. The data hold around 310,000 clones, with approximately 15% observed a single time. Deletions cut 0 bases from V and 4 bases from J, with 13 bases between. This CDR3 has 15 amino acids. CDR1 and CDR2 (germline): SGHRS, YFSETQ. Sequencing was performed on naive CD4+ T cells from blood. This chain uses TRBV5-1 with TRBJ1-1; D gene unclear. The receptor comes from a woman aged 18-29 years with type 1 diabetes. The chain's CDR3 is CASSLAQSGPTEAFF. CDR3 sequence (DNA): TGCGCCAGCAGCTTGGCCCAAAGTGGGCCCACTGAAGCTTTCTTT.